A selection of T cell receptor beta chains follows, all from one sample in a study of regulatory T cells in long-lasting Graves disease. From the multiplex PCR reads, TCRdb called clonotypes with MiXCR, one entry per CDR3 protein. The sample lists a few hundred thousand distinct CDR3 sequences; roughly a quarter were seen once. Sequences were derived from peripheral blood mononuclear cells (PBMCs), sampled when the disease was refractory, from a patient treated with antithyroid drugs. The receptors stem from a female donor with Graves disease. Both conserved end residues are part of each CDR3. D genes are given only for firm matches. For some rows the clone size is stated as once, few or many, or as a class when expanded; others skip it.

v_call: TRBV20-1
clone_size: .
j_call: TRBJ2-5
d_call: .
cdr3_nt: TGCAGTGCTGTAAAAATCGGCGGGAAAGAGACCCAGTACTTC
cdr3_aa: CSAVKIGGKETQYF

v_call: TRBV20-1
clone_size: many
j_call: TRBJ1-3
d_call: TRBD1
cdr3_nt: TGCAGTGCTACGGACAGGGTTGGAAACACCATATATTTT
cdr3_aa: CSATDRVGNTIYF

v_call: TRBV24-1
clone_size: many
j_call: TRBJ1-4
d_call: TRBD1
cdr3_nt: TGTGCCACCAGTGATTTGAGGACAGGTTCTGAAAAACTGTTTTTT
cdr3_aa: CATSDLRTGSEKLFF

v_call: TRBV7-2
clone_size: .
j_call: TRBJ2-7
d_call: .
cdr3_nt: TGTGCCAGCACCTTTAGGGGACGGATCTCCTACGAGCAGTACTTC
cdr3_aa: CASTFRGRISYEQYF

v_call: TRBV2
clone_size: many
j_call: TRBJ1-3
d_call: .
cdr3_nt: TGTGCCAGCAGCGCAGAAGATTGGGTCGGAAACACCATATATTTT
cdr3_aa: CASSAEDWVGNTIYF

v_call: TRBV7-9
clone_size: few
j_call: TRBJ1-1
d_call: .
cdr3_nt: TGTGCCAGCAGCTTATCTGCAGGGGTTTCGAACACTGAAGCTTTCTTT
cdr3_aa: CASSLSAGVSNTEAFF

v_call: TRBV7-8
clone_size: many
j_call: TRBJ1-2
d_call: .
cdr3_nt: TGTGCCAGCAGCAGAGAGAGGTGGGCGATGGGCTACACCTTC
cdr3_aa: CASSRERWAMGYTF

v_call: TRBV28
clone_size: .
j_call: TRBJ2-7
d_call: TRBD2
cdr3_nt: TGTGCCAGCAGTTTTTTTAGCGGGAGGGTCTACGAGCAGTACTTC
cdr3_aa: CASSFFSGRVYEQYF

v_call: TRBV15
clone_size: .
j_call: TRBJ2-2
d_call: .
cdr3_nt: TGTGCCACCAGCGTAGGGGACCGTTCAGACAGGGAGCTGTTTTTT
cdr3_aa: CATSVGDRSDRELFF

v_call: TRBV6-1
clone_size: many
j_call: TRBJ1-5
d_call: .
cdr3_nt: TGTGCCAGCAGTCAGGGGCGGATCAATCAGCCCCAGCATTTT
cdr3_aa: CASSQGRINQPQHF

v_call: TRBV18
clone_size: .
j_call: TRBJ1-1
d_call: .
cdr3_nt: TGTGCCAGCTCACCACCACTAGTGAACACTGAAGCTTTCTTT
cdr3_aa: CASSPPLVNTEAFF

v_call: TRBV7-2
clone_size: .
j_call: TRBJ1-1
d_call: .
cdr3_nt: TGTGCCAGCAGCTTAGGACTCAGGTTGCCCGAAGCTTTCTTT
cdr3_aa: CASSLGLRLPEAFF

v_call: TRBV29-1
clone_size: .
j_call: TRBJ1-1
d_call: .
cdr3_nt: TGCAGCGTTGAGCTGGTTTCCCACACTGAAGCTTTCTTT
cdr3_aa: CSVELVSHTEAFF

v_call: TRBV28
clone_size: many
j_call: TRBJ2-7
d_call: .
cdr3_nt: TGTGCCAGCAGCCCCCGCCGACAGGCGAGCTCCTACGAGCAGTACTTC
cdr3_aa: CASSPRRQASSYEQYF

v_call: TRBV6-1
clone_size: .
j_call: TRBJ2-2
d_call: .
cdr3_nt: TGTGCCAGCAGGAAGGACGGGGGCACCGGGGAGCTGTTTTTT
cdr3_aa: CASRKDGGTGELFF

v_call: TRBV20-1
clone_size: .
j_call: TRBJ1-2
d_call: .
cdr3_nt: TGCAGTGCCACCGACCTACAGGGACCGTCAGAAGGCTACACCTTC
cdr3_aa: CSATDLQGPSEGYTF

v_call: TRBV5-1
clone_size: .
j_call: TRBJ1-1
d_call: .
cdr3_nt: TGCGCCAGCAGCTTACGTTTCGGCACTGAAGCTTTCTTT
cdr3_aa: CASSLRFGTEAFF

v_call: TRBV28
clone_size: many
j_call: TRBJ2-7
d_call: .
cdr3_nt: TGTGCCAGCAGTTTAGGGGTCAGGGGCTACGAGCAGTACTTC
cdr3_aa: CASSLGVRGYEQYF

v_call: TRBV15
clone_size: many
j_call: TRBJ2-7
d_call: TRBD1
cdr3_nt: TGTGCCACCAGCGGCCGGGACAGTACCTACGAGCAGTACTTC
cdr3_aa: CATSGRDSTYEQYF

v_call: TRBV27
clone_size: .
j_call: TRBJ2-1
d_call: .
cdr3_nt: TGTGCCAGCAGAGGTATAGCGGTAGACAGATACAATGAGCAGTTCTTC
cdr3_aa: CASRGIAVDRYNEQFF

v_call: TRBV11-2
clone_size: once
j_call: TRBJ2-3
d_call: .
cdr3_nt: TGTGCCAGCAGCTTAGCCGGGGATACGCGGTATTTT
cdr3_aa: CASSLAGDTRYF

v_call: TRBV27
clone_size: .
j_call: TRBJ1-5
d_call: TRBD1
cdr3_nt: TGTGCCAGCAGTCCCGGACAGGGGCCTGGGCCCCAGCATTTT
cdr3_aa: CASSPGQGPGPQHF

v_call: TRBV29-1
clone_size: .
j_call: TRBJ2-7
d_call: .
cdr3_nt: TGCAGCGCCCGGGGGAGCCGGGACAAGAGCTCCTACGAGCAGTACTTC
cdr3_aa: CSARGSRDKSSYEQYF

v_call: TRBV24-1
clone_size: many
j_call: TRBJ1-5
d_call: .
cdr3_nt: TGTGCCACCAGTGACGGGACCCTGGGTGGCAATCAGCCCCAGCATTTT
cdr3_aa: CATSDGTLGGNQPQHF

v_call: TRBV19
clone_size: once
j_call: TRBJ2-6
d_call: .
cdr3_nt: TGTGCCAGTAGTACAGACCCGGGTCAGAGCTCTGGGGCCAACGTCCTGACTTTC
cdr3_aa: CASSTDPGQSSGANVLTF

v_call: TRBV19
clone_size: .
j_call: TRBJ2-5
d_call: TRBD2
cdr3_nt: TGTGCCACTAGCGGGAGCCCTTCCCGAGAGACCCAGTACTTC
cdr3_aa: CATSGSPSRETQYF

v_call: TRBV6-4
clone_size: .
j_call: TRBJ1-5
d_call: .
cdr3_nt: TGTGCCAGCAGTGACCCCGAAGACAGCCTCTTTTGTAGCAATCAGCCCCAGCATTTT
cdr3_aa: CASSDPEDSLFCSNQPQHF

v_call: TRBV12-5
clone_size: few
j_call: TRBJ1-1
d_call: .
cdr3_nt: TGTGCTAGTGGTATAACAGTGAACACTGAAGCTTTCTTT
cdr3_aa: CASGITVNTEAFF

v_call: TRBV20-1
clone_size: many
j_call: TRBJ2-5
d_call: .
cdr3_nt: TGCAGTGCCCGACTGGTCCAAGAGACCCAGTACTTC
cdr3_aa: CSARLVQETQYF

v_call: TRBV24-1
clone_size: .
j_call: TRBJ1-2
d_call: TRBD1
cdr3_nt: TGTGCCACCAGTCAAACGACAGGGTGGAGTGGCTACACCTTC
cdr3_aa: CATSQTTGWSGYTF

v_call: TRBV18
clone_size: few
j_call: TRBJ2-7
d_call: .
cdr3_nt: TGTGCCAGCTCACCCGGCGGAGGGGGCTACGAGCAGTACTTC
cdr3_aa: CASSPGGGGYEQYF

v_call: TRBV6-1
clone_size: .
j_call: TRBJ2-5
d_call: TRBD1
cdr3_nt: TGTGCCAGCAGTCGAAGGAGACCGGGACAGGGTGAGCAAGAGACCCAGTACTTC
cdr3_aa: CASSRRRPGQGEQETQYF

v_call: TRBV28
clone_size: many
j_call: TRBJ2-7
d_call: .
cdr3_nt: TGTGCCAGCACCCCATCGGGAGCATCTAGGTACGAGCAGTACTTC
cdr3_aa: CASTPSGASRYEQYF

v_call: TRBV5-1
clone_size: few
j_call: TRBJ2-7
d_call: TRBD1
cdr3_nt: TGCGCCAGCGGGCAGGGGGCGTACGGCGAGCAGTACTTC
cdr3_aa: CASGQGAYGEQYF

v_call: TRBV12-3/TRBV12-4
clone_size: .
j_call: TRBJ2-4
d_call: .
cdr3_nt: TGTGCCAGCAGTTTTAGGACCCCTTTGGCCGGTTCGGTTTGGGAAGCCAAAAACATTCAGTACTTC
cdr3_aa: CASSFRTPLAGSVWEAKNIQYF

v_call: TRBV28
clone_size: .
j_call: TRBJ2-1
d_call: .
cdr3_nt: TGTGCCAGCAGTTTCACATCGAATTCCTACAATGAGCAGTTCTTC
cdr3_aa: CASSFTSNSYNEQFF

v_call: TRBV28
clone_size: many
j_call: TRBJ1-1
d_call: .
cdr3_nt: TGTGCCAGCAAGAGGAACACTGAAGCTTTCTTT
cdr3_aa: CASKRNTEAFF

v_call: TRBV10-3
clone_size: .
j_call: TRBJ2-1
d_call: TRBD2
cdr3_nt: TGTGCCATCAGCGGGGAGGGCCCCTACAATGAGCAGTTCTTC
cdr3_aa: CAISGEGPYNEQFF

v_call: TRBV9
clone_size: few
j_call: TRBJ1-2
d_call: TRBD1
cdr3_nt: TGTGCCAGCAGCGTCACGACAGGGGGCCGTGGCTACACCTTC
cdr3_aa: CASSVTTGGRGYTF

v_call: TRBV27
clone_size: .
j_call: TRBJ1-2
d_call: .
cdr3_nt: TGTGCCAGCAGTCTAAGCAGGGGCGGCTATGGCTACACCTTC
cdr3_aa: CASSLSRGGYGYTF

v_call: TRBV6-5
clone_size: .
j_call: TRBJ2-6
d_call: .
cdr3_nt: TGTGCCAGCAGTTATGGAATGGTTGGGGCCAACGTCCTGACTTTC
cdr3_aa: CASSYGMVGANVLTF

v_call: TRBV9
clone_size: few
j_call: TRBJ1-1
d_call: .
cdr3_nt: TGTGCCAGCAGCGAGCTAGGGGACAACACTGAAGCTTTCTTT
cdr3_aa: CASSELGDNTEAFF

v_call: TRBV11-1
clone_size: few
j_call: TRBJ2-7
d_call: TRBD1
cdr3_nt: TGTGCCAGCAGCTTAGACAGGGGCCACGAGCAGTACTTC
cdr3_aa: CASSLDRGHEQYF

v_call: TRBV7-9
clone_size: .
j_call: TRBJ2-1
d_call: .
cdr3_nt: TGTGCCAGCAGCAAGGGAGTGAACAATGAGCAGTTCTTC
cdr3_aa: CASSKGVNNEQFF

v_call: TRBV29-1
clone_size: few
j_call: TRBJ1-4
d_call: TRBD1
cdr3_nt: TGCAGCGTTTATACAGGGGAACTGTTTTTT
cdr3_aa: CSVYTGELFF

v_call: TRBV3-1
clone_size: few
j_call: TRBJ2-4
d_call: TRBD1
cdr3_nt: TGTGCCTGCAGCCAGATACAGGGGACCGCCAAAAACATTCAGTACTTC
cdr3_aa: CACSQIQGTAKNIQYF